This entry lists 31 T cell receptor beta chains sequenced from one sample in a study of T cell responses to AZD1222 COVID-19 vaccine. Clones were read by immunoSEQ multiplex PCR, and TCRdb kept only the in-frame ones, dropping some. This sample yields about 170,000 clones, of which 85% to 90% are seen a single time; 3.5% to 5.5% belongs to the top ten. The source was peripheral blood, collected 28 days after the second dose of the MenACWY control vaccine. All receptors derive from an adult who received the MenACWY meningococcal vaccine as a control.

V and J are TRBV28 and TRBJ2-5; D is unresolved. This CDR3 is 11 amino acids long. Looked up from germline, CDR1 is MDHEN and CDR2 is SYDVKM. V was pared by 2 bases and J by 5 bases, with 3 bases between. CDR3 protein: CASSLVETQYF. The CDR3 DNA follows: TGTGCCAGCAGTTTAGTGGAGACCCAGTACTTC.

This chain connects TRBV30 to TRBJ1-4; D remains unclear. Germline assignment: CDR1 GTSNPN and CDR2 SVGIG (reference sequence). Deletions cut 1 base from V and 8 bases from J, with 14 bases between. This CDR3 has 14 amino acids. The CDR3 sequence is CAWSAGEVGEKLFF. The CDR3 DNA sequence: TGTGCCTGGAGTGCAGGCGAGGTGGGGGAAAAACTGTTTTTT.

The sample holds one count of this clone. The V gene is TRBV18, the J gene TRBJ1-4; D is perhaps TRBD1 (5 bases). V lost 3 bases and J 5 bases, leaving 13 bases between the germline ends. CDR1 is KGHSH and CDR2 is LQKENI in the germline V gene. This CDR3 spans 15 amino acids. CDR3 in amino acids: CASSPTGQGNEKLFF. Written as DNA, the CDR3 is TGTGCCAGCTCACCTACTGGGCAGGGCAATGAAAAACTGTTTTTT.

The table lists this clone with a few counts. The chain couples TRBV6-5 to TRBJ1-1, with 9 bases fitting TRBD1. Germline V CDR1 and CDR2: MNHEY, SVGAGI. Unmatched junction bases numbered 7, after V lost 6 bases and J lost 2 bases. The length of the CDR3 is 15 residues. The CDR3 DNA sequence: TGTGCCAGCAGCTACAGGGGGCAGGTTAACACTGAAGCTTTCTTT. Amino acids: CASSYRGQVNTEAFF.

The V call is TRBV12-3 or TRBV12-4, the J call TRBJ1-2, with 8 nucleotides matching TRBD1. The V and J ends lost 6 bases and 4 bases, in that order; junction bases with no gene match: 4. CDR3 size: 13 residues. The CDR3 loop reads CASSRTGFYGYTF. In DNA, the CDR3 is TGTGCCAGCAGCCGGACAGGGTTCTATGGCTACACCTTC.

A single count supports this clone. This chain connects TRBV11-3 to TRBJ2-1, with 8 bases that match TRBD2. V was clipped by 3 bases and J by 8 bases; unmatched bases: 9. CDR3 length: 15 residues. CDR1 SGHNT and CDR2 YENEEA come from the germline V gene. The DNA of the CDR3 is TGTGCCAGCAGCTTTTCAGCGGGAGCCCCCCATGAGCAGTTCTTC. Translation: CASSFSAGAPHEQFF.

The rearrangement uses TRBV7-8 and TRBJ2-7, with TRBD1 matching over 9 bases. V gave up 6 bases and J gave up 3 bases; unmatched junction bases: 12. Germline V lookup: CDR1 SGHVS, CDR2 FQNEAQ. This CDR3 is 16 amino acids long. The CDR3 is CASSIAPGQGNYEQYF. CDR3 coding DNA: TGTGCCAGCAGTATTGCACCGGGACAGGGTAACTACGAGCAGTACTTC. The complete variable domain, with remaining parts taken from reference TRBV7-8 and TRBJ2-7, reads GAGVSQSPRYKVAKRGQDVALRCDPISGHVSLFWYQQALGQGPEFLTYFQNEAQLDKSGLPSDRFFAERPEGSVSTLKIQRTQQEDSAVYLCASSIAPGQGNYEQYFGPGTRLTVT.

The V and J genes are TRBV28 and TRBJ2-1; perhaps TRBD1 as D (5 bases). The CDR3 extends over 15 amino acids. The germline V gene has CDR1 MDHEN and CDR2 SYDVKM. Trimming cost V 3 bases and J 5 bases, with 14 bases left between them. This CDR3 is CASSLLQVMNNEQFF. The CDR3 coding sequence is TGTGCCAGCAGTTTGCTACAGGTTATGAACAATGAGCAGTTCTTC.

The chain joins TRBV10-1 to TRBJ1-1; weak D call: TRBD1 (5 bases). The germline V gene encodes CDR1 WNHNN and CDR2 SYGVQD (reference sequence). V dropped 4 bases and J dropped 1 base, with 13 bases sitting between them. This CDR3 has 15 residues. This CDR3 is CASSAEGLGNTEAFF. CDR3 DNA: TGCGCCAGCAGTGCTGAGGGGCTAGGGAACACTGAAGCTTTCTTT.

The chain employs TRBV5-6 and TRBJ2-7; D call uncertain. This CDR3 region has 12 residues. Germline V gene lookup returns CDR1 SGHDT and CDR2 YYEEEE. The germline V and J ends were trimmed by 4 bases and 0 bases, with 5 bases remaining between them. The CDR3 DNA reads TGTGCCAGCAGCGCGCCCTCCTACGAGCAGTACTTC. Amino acid sequence: CASSAPSYEQYF.

The chain links TRBV27 to TRBJ2-1, with no clear D. V shed 8 bases and J shed 8 bases, with 16 bases lying between them. From germline, CDR1 is MNHEY and CDR2 SMNVEV (reference sequence). The CDR3 is made up of 13 amino acids. For the CDR3, the DNA is TGTGCCAGCCGCCCGACACTATTCCATGAGCAGTTCTTC. Translation gives CASRPTLFHEQFF.

V is TRBV24-1 and J is TRBJ1-1; perhaps TRBD1 as D (5 bases). Germline V gene lookup returns CDR1 KGHDR and CDR2 SFDVKD. Trimming left V 8 bases short and J 4 bases short, with 7 bases between. This CDR3 has 11 amino acids. The CDR3 is CATMQGTEAFF. The CDR3 coding sequence is TGTGCCACCATGCAGGGCACTGAAGCTTTCTTT.

The chain uses TRBV7-9 and TRBJ1-1; D might be TRBD1 (5 bases). V lost 5 bases and J lost 0, with 13 bases in between. This CDR3 has 15 amino acids. Germline assignment: CDR1 SEHNR and CDR2 FQNEAQ (reference sequence). CDR3 DNA: TGTGCCAGCAGCCCCTCCTGGGGGGTGAACACTGAAGCTTTCTTT. It encodes CASSPSWGVNTEAFF. Supplemented by reference TRBV7-9 and TRBJ1-1, the full variable domain reads DTGVSQNPRHKITKRGQNVTFRCDPISEHNRLYWYRQTLGQGPEFLTYFQNEAQLEKSRLLSDRFSAERPKGSFSTLEIQRTEQGDSAMYLCASSPSWGVNTEAFFGQGTRLTVV.

This clone has a single count. This rearrangement joins TRBV5-1 to TRBJ2-7; 7 bases agree with TRBD2. This CDR3 region has 14 residues. In germline, CDR1 is SGHRS, CDR2 YFSETQ. V was clipped by 2 bases and J by 4 bases; unmatched bases: 6. The CDR3 sequence: CASSFGPGGYEQYF. CDR3 sequence (DNA): TGCGCCAGCAGCTTCGGTCCGGGAGGATACGAGCAGTACTTC.

The chain couples TRBV27 to TRBJ1-1; unclear D gene. The CDR3 consists of 11 residues. Germline V lookup: CDR1 MNHEY, CDR2 SMNVEV (reference sequence). V was cut by 5 bases and J by 11 bases, with 12 bases left in between. CDR3 nucleotides: TGTGCCAGCAGTGGACCCGAGGAGGCTTTCTTT. Amino acid sequence: CASSGPEEAFF.

The chain couples TRBV12-3 or TRBV12-4 to TRBJ1-1, with D unclear. The CDR3 totals 13 residues. The V and J ends lost 2 bases and 10 bases respectively, with 14 bases between them. CDR3 region: CASSLSERVVAFF. The DNA of the CDR3 is TGTGCCAGCAGTTTATCCGAGAGAGTTGTAGCTTTCTTT.

The CDR3 DNA sequence: TGTGCCAGCAGTTTATACGTCACATCCTACGAGCAGTACTTC. Residues: CASSLYVTSYEQYF. This rearrangement joins TRBV28 to TRBJ2-7; D is unresolved. The CDR3 totals 14 residues. V dropped 1 base and J dropped 1 base, with 8 bases sitting between them. Looked up from germline, CDR1 is MDHEN and CDR2 is SYDVKM. Using reference TRBV28 and TRBJ2-7 for the parts outside the CDR3, the full variable domain is DVKVTQSSRYLVKRTGEKVFLECVQDMDHENMFWYRQDPGLGLRLIYFSYDVKMKEKGDIPEGYSVSREKKERFSLILESASTNQTSMYLCASSLYVTSYEQYFGPGTRLTVT.

This clone has a single count. The chain's CDR3 is CSASLQGAGNQPQHF. Written as DNA, the CDR3 is TGCAGTGCCAGTCTCCAGGGGGCCGGCAATCAGCCCCAGCATTTT. The chain couples TRBV20-1 to TRBJ1-5, with 8 positions matching TRBD1. The trim removed 6 bases at V and 2 bases at J, leaving 9 bases unmatched. This CDR3 comprises 15 residues. Per germline, CDR1 DFQATT and CDR2 SNEGSKA (reference sequence).

This clone was observed a single time. This chain uses TRBV28 with TRBJ1-2; unclear D gene. The germline V gene encodes CDR1 MDHEN and CDR2 SYDVKM. V gave up 7 bases and J gave up 8 bases, with 17 bases separating them. The CDR3 is 13 residues long. The CDR3 DNA follows: TGTGCCAGCAACCCCACAGTTTTGGGAGGCTACACCTTC. Encoded protein: CASNPTVLGGYTF.

J is TRBJ1-2 and V is TRBV5-4; maybe TRBD1 (5 bases). The CDR3 loop spans 16 amino acids. V was clipped by 3 bases and J by 4 bases, with 19 bases between them. Germline V gives CDR1 SGHNT, CDR2 YYREEE (reference sequence). CDR3 bases: TGTGCCAGCAGCTGGGGAAGAACCGGGACGGTCTATGGCTACACCTTC. Translating gives CASSWGRTGTVYGYTF.

The chain carries TRBV28 and TRBJ2-7, with D possibly being TRBD1 or TRBD2 (5 bases each). Germline V lookup: CDR1 MDHEN, CDR2 SYDVKM. V was trimmed by 3 bases and J by 6 bases, leaving 18 bases between them. This CDR3 has 15 residues. CDR3 bases: TGTGCCAGCAGTTTCCACCGGGGCGTCATGGGCGAGCAGTACTTC. Translating it yields CASSFHRGVMGEQYF.

The chain links TRBV28 to TRBJ1-5; 9 bases agree with TRBD1. Per germline, CDR1 MDHEN and CDR2 SYDVKM. The length of the CDR3 is 14 residues. The junction had 6 bases not matched to a gene; V was cut back by 8 bases and J by 4 bases. The CDR3 protein is CASFGTGRNQPQHF. The CDR3 DNA reads as TGTGCCAGCTTCGGGACAGGGCGAAATCAGCCCCAGCATTTT.

The genes are TRBV30 and TRBJ1-3; no clear D. Looked up from germline, CDR1 is GTSNPN and CDR2 is SVGIG (reference sequence). The V and J ends lost 6 bases and 0 bases respectively, with 12 bases between them. This CDR3 is built from 14 residues. The CDR3 loop is CACHRTYSGNTIYF. In nucleotides, the CDR3 is TGTGCCTGTCACCGAACTTACTCTGGAAACACCATATATTTT.

V usage is TRBV5-1 and J usage is TRBJ1-6, with TRBD1 as a possible D gene (5 bases). This CDR3 contains 14 residues. From germline, CDR1 is SGHRS and CDR2 YFSETQ. Deletions cut 2 bases from V and 8 bases from J, with 11 bases between. CDR3 loop: CASSFRGDDSPLHF. For the CDR3, the DNA is TGCGCCAGCAGCTTCAGAGGGGACGATTCACCCCTCCACTTT.

DNA for the CDR3: TGCAGCGTCGACAGCCGGAGCACCATATATTTT. It yields the protein CSVDSRSTIYF. V is TRBV29-1 and J is TRBJ1-3; the D gene is possibly TRBD1 (5 bases). V was shortened by 6 bases and J by 9 bases, with 12 bases between the two germline ends. Germline assignment: CDR1 SQVTM and CDR2 ANQGSEA. The CDR3 contains 11 residues.

J is TRBJ2-1 and V is TRBV9; D is perhaps TRBD2 (6 bases). CDR1 SGDLS and CDR2 YYNGEE come from the germline V gene. The germline V and J ends were trimmed by 3 bases and 2 bases, with 12 bases remaining between them. The CDR3 has 15 residues. Here the CDR3 DNA reads TGTGCCAGCAGCGGAGCTGGAGGGCCCTACAATGAGCAGTTCTTC. Translated: CASSGAGGPYNEQFF.

This chain links TRBV18 with TRBJ2-3; 11 nucleotides align to TRBD2. J gave up 0 bases and V 1 base, and 3 bases lay outside the gene matches. Germline V gene sequence: CDR1 KGHSH, CDR2 LQKENI. The CDR3 is made up of 17 amino acids. Here the CDR3 reads CASSPRLAGTSTDTQYF. The CDR3 bases are TGTGCCAGCTCACCACGACTAGCGGGGACCAGCACAGATACGCAGTATTTT.

The V call is TRBV5-1, the J call TRBJ2-2; 10 bases match TRBD1. Germline V gene lookup returns CDR1 SGHRS and CDR2 YFSETQ. This CDR3 is 14 amino acids long. V lost 4 bases to trimming and J lost 5 bases; unmatched junction nucleotides: 2. CDR3 in DNA: TGCGCCAGCAGCATGGACAGGGGGACCGGGGAGCTGTTTTTT. Protein: CASSMDRGTGELFF.

This clone has only a few counts. The DNA for the CDR3 is TGTGCCAGCAGCCCTCCCAACGTCTTGGGGGAGCAGTTCTTC. It is translated as CASSPPNVLGEQFF. The rearrangement joins TRBV7-2 to TRBJ2-1; D unclear. This CDR3 spans 14 amino acids. Per germline, CDR1 SGHTA and CDR2 FQGNSA. V was clipped by 5 bases and J by 10 bases, with 18 bases between them.

The rearrangement uses TRBV5-4 and TRBJ1-2; 11 bases match TRBD1. Germline-derived CDR1 and CDR2 are SGHNT and YYREEE (reference sequence). CDR3 length equals 16 residues. V shed 4 bases, J shed 4 bases, and the junction held 9 bases outside the gene matches. The CDR3 DNA follows: TGTGCCAGCAGCCTCGGACAGGGGGCGCGTGCCTATGGCTACACCTTC. Protein: CASSLGQGARAYGYTF.

The chain is built from TRBV2 and TRBJ2-3; TRBD2 agrees at 9 bases. The CDR3 spans 15 residues. Germline trimming cut 4 bases from V and 1 base from J; bases unmatched to any gene: 3. The germline V gene encodes CDR1 SNHLY and CDR2 FYNNEI. CDR3 nucleotides: TGTGCCAGCAGTGGTATAGCGGGAGGCACAGATACGCAGTATTTT. As protein: CASSGIAGGTDTQYF.